This T cell receptor (beta chain) was captured in a study of T cell repertoires in cytomegalovirus infection (dated by TCRdb to between 2018 and 2020). For the study in its entirety: Alongside well-studied HLA-B-restricted epitopes, the peptide stimulations were aimed at recently identified HLA-C-restricted CMV epitopes, whose presentation resists viral immunomodulation. The HLA type of each donor mattered for the analysis, because public TCR beta signatures pointed to carriage of CMV infection along with the matching HLA type.

Beyond this particular receptor, the publication reports: In both this cohort and an independent roughly 330-donor cohort, the cumulative frequency of public TCR beta family members distinguished carriers of CMV infection plus the relevant HLA type. The ex vivo response was dominated by HLA-C-restricted CMV-specific TCR beta clonotypes, which also provided the single most frequent clonotype in two of eight donors.

The sample's treatment or condition label, decoded: in vitro stimulation with specific CMV peptide epitopes to enrich CMV-specific T cells. As concerns this clonotype: What this receptor recognizes is not known. No base qualities exist here, and no much larger clone lies one base off it.

Looking up the germline V gene yields CDR1 MNHEY and CDR2 SVGEGT. Spanning cysteine to phenylalanine, the CDR3 consists of 14 amino acids. The DNA shown is the 42-base CDR3, in frame from base 1. Deletion took 0 bases off V and 7 bases off J, with a span of 10 bases between the germline ends. The instrument given in TCRdb is Illumina HiSeq 1500. Using fastp at Q25 and MiXCR, TCRdb reprocessed the public reads and kept productive beta chains. CDR3 protein sequences are deduplicated, and each keeps its most common genes and DNA. This sample has around 800,000 distinct CDR3 sequences in its table, and around a third of those were observed once. The ten largest clones add up to roughly an eighth of the sample.

The chain links TRBV6-2 or TRBV6-3 with TRBJ2-1; the D gene is perhaps TRBD1, from 6 matching bases. The specimen comprised cultured CD8+ T cells from PBMCs, sampled from culture after CMV antigen stimulation. The receptor's source is a human donor in good health (CMV status not recorded). Some clones in this sample may be carry-over from other donors' samples. The nucleotide sequence is TGTGCCAGCAGTTACTCGGGCAGGGGAAATGAGCAGTTCTTC. It encodes CASSYSGRGNEQFF.